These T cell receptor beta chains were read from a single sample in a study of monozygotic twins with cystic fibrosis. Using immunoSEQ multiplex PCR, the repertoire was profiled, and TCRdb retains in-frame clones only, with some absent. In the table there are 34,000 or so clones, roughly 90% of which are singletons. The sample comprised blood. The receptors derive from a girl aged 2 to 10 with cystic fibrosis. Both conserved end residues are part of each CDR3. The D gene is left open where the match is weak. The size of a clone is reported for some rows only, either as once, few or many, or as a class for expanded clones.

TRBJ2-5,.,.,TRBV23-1,TGCGCCAGCAAGGGGGTCCAAGAGACCCAGTACTTC,CASKGVQETQYF
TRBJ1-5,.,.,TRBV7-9,TGTGCCAGCAGCCAGGACGGGTACAATCAGCCCCAGCATTTT,CASSQDGYNQPQHF
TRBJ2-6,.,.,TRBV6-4,TGTGCCAGCAGTGCAACAGCTTCTGGGGCCAACGTCCTGACTTTC,CASSATASGANVLTF
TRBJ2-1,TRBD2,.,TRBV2,TGTGCCAGCACCGGGGGGGGGCCCTCCTACAATGAGCAGTTCTTC,CASTGGGPSYNEQFF
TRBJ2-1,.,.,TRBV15,TGTGCCACCAGCACCGTGGGGTACAATGAGCAGTTCTTC,CATSTVGYNEQFF
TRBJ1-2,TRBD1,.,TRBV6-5,TGTGCCAGCAGTTCCCAGGACAGGAACTATGGCTACACCTTC,CASSSQDRNYGYTF
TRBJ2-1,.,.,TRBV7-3,TGTGCCAGCAGCTTCCGGGACTCAGACTACAATGAGCAGTTCTTC,CASSFRDSDYNEQFF
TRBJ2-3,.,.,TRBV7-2,TGTGCCAGCAGCCTAATCCCCCTGGGAGTAGATACGCAGTATTTT,CASSLIPLGVDTQYF
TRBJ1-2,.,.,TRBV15,TGTGCCACCAGCAGAGATCTACCTAAGAGAGTTCACTATGGCTACACCTTC,CATSRDLPKRVHYGYTF
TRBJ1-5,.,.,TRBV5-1,TGCGCCAGCAGCCCTGGGGGAATCGATCAGCCCCAGCATTTT,CASSPGGIDQPQHF
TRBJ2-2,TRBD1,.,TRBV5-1,TGCGCCAGCACCCCCGGACAGGGGGCGACCGGGGAGCTGTTTTTT,CASTPGQGATGELFF
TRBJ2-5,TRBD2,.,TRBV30,TGTGCCTGGACCTCCTCGAGGAAGACTAGCGCCAAGAGGACAGAGACCCAGTACTTC,CAWTSSRKTSAKRTETQYF
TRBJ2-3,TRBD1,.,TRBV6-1,TGTGCCAGCAGTGAAGCGCAAGGGACAGGGCCGACAGATACGCAGTATTTT,CASSEAQGTGPTDTQYF
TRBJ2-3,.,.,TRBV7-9,TGTGCCAGCAGCTTAGGGGAAGATACGCAGTATTTT,CASSLGEDTQYF
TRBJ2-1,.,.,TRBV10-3,TGTGCCATCAGTGAGTCAGGGGGGGAGCAGTTCTTC,CAISESGGEQFF
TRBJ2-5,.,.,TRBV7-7,TGTGCCAGCAGCTTAGGACCTGAAGAGACCCAGTACTTC,CASSLGPEETQYF
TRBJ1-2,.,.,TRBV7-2,TGTGCCAGCAGCTCCACGCCCGCGGACAGTAAACATGGCTACACCTTC,CASSSTPADSKHGYTF
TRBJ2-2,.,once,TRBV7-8,TGTGCCAGCAGCTTAGCGTTATGGACAGCCGGGGAGCTGTTTTTT,CASSLALWTAGELFF
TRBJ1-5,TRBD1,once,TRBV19,TGTGCCAGTAGTATACAGGGGACAGGGTTGGATCAGCCCCAGCATTTT,CASSIQGTGLDQPQHF
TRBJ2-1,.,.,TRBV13,TGTGCCAGCTCTTCAGGGGGGTCATACAATGAGCAGTTCTTC,CASSSGGSYNEQFF
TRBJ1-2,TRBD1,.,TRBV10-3,TGTGCCATCAGTGGACCGACGGACAGGGGCTACACCTTC,CAISGPTDRGYTF
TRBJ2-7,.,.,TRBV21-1,TGTGCCAGCAGCAAATGGGGGACGAGGACCTACGAGCAGTACTTC,CASSKWGTRTYEQYF
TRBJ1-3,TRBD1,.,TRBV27,TGTGCCAGCAGAGGACAGGTCTCTGGAAACACCATATATTTT,CASRGQVSGNTIYF
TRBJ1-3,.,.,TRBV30,TGTGCCTGGAGTAGGGACGGAAACACCATATATTTT,CAWSRDGNTIYF
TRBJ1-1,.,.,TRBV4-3,TGCGCCAGCAGCCAAGCTTCTTATTACACTGAAGCTTTCTTT,CASSQASYYTEAFF
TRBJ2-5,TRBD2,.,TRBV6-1,TGTGCCAGCAGTGGGGGACTAGCGGGAGCCGTCGGGGGGACCCAGTACTTC,CASSGGLAGAVGGTQYF
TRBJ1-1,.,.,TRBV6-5,TGTGCCAGCAGTTCCTCCGGGGGGGGAAACACTGAAGCTTTCTTT,CASSSSGGGNTEAFF
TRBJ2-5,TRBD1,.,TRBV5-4,TGTGCCAGCATCCCGGACAGGGCCGGCGGAGAGACCCAGTACTTC,CASIPDRAGGETQYF
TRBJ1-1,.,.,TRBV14,TGTGCCAGCAGCTATAAAGGCAGAAACACTGAAGCTTTCTTT,CASSYKGRNTEAFF
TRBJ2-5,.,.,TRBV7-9,TGTGCCAGCAGCTTTTACAACCAAGAGACCCAGTACTTC,CASSFYNQETQYF
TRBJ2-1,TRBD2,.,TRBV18,TGTGCCAGCTCACGAGCTAGCGGGAGGGATCTTACTGGCTCCTACAATGAGCAGTTCTTC,CASSRASGRDLTGSYNEQFF
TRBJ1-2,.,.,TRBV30,TGTGCCTGGAGCCTCGGAACAGCATCGCTAAAATATGGCTACACCTTC,CAWSLGTASLKYGYTF
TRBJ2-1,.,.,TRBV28,TGTGCCAGCAGTTTGTTCGATGAGCAGTTCTTC,CASSLFDEQFF
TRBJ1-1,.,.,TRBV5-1,TGCGCCAGCAGCTTGATCGCGGAAAGGACTGAAGCTTTCTTT,CASSLIAERTEAFF
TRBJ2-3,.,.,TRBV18,TGTGCCAGCTCACCGGGACTGCAAACAGATACGCAGTATTTT,CASSPGLQTDTQYF
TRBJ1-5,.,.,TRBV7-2,TGTGCCAGCAGGCTGACTCATAGCAATCAGCCCCAGCATTTT,CASRLTHSNQPQHF
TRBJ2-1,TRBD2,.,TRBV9,TGTGCCAGCAGCGTAGGCGGGAGAGGAATGAATGAGCAGTTCTTC,CASSVGGRGMNEQFF
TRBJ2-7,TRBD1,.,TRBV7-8,TGTGCCAGCAGCCATGAGGACAGGGTTATCGAGCAGTACTTC,CASSHEDRVIEQYF
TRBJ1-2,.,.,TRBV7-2,TGTGCCAGCAGCTTCGGGACGGCTAACTATGGCTACACCTTC,CASSFGTANYGYTF
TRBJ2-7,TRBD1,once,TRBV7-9,TGTGCCAGCACCGGGGACAGGGGGTACGAGCAGTACTTC,CASTGDRGYEQYF
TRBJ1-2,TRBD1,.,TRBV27,TGTGCCAGCAGTTCGGACAGGGGGCATGGCTACACCTTC,CASSSDRGHGYTF